This T cell receptor (beta chain) was retrieved from a study of early T cells in non-severe SARS-CoV-2 infection (dated by TCRdb to the early 2020s). Study-wide context: TCR sequencing used bulk RNA from unsorted whole blood, so alpha and beta chains could not be paired. Paper-wide results and their limitations: VDJdb matching was skewed toward anti-spike CD8 responses and likely underestimated virus-specific expansions, missing private and CD4 specificities.

Including the terminal cysteine and phenylalanine, the CDR3 comprises 16 residues. The sequence is cut down to CDR3 DNA, 48 bases in frame from base 1. At the junction V is shortened by 2 bases and J by 4 bases; bases outside the gene matches: 6. Per the germline V gene (reference sequence), MNHNY is the CDR1 and SVGAGI is the CDR2. Library preparation was by 5' RACE. Sequencing took place on a NextSeq 500. To correct for sequencing error and PCR bias, the TCR library protocol tagged individual cDNA molecules with unique molecular identifiers. Sequencing covered both TCR alpha and beta chains, and within each sample the abundances of alpha and beta sequences were tightly co-correlated. In the source study's methods: Decombinator V4 was used to annotate the V gene, J gene and CDR3 of the TCR sequences. TCRs were defined as expanded if a significant change between any two time points was detected under a Poisson model with p below 0.0001. TCR abundances were normalised to the total number of TCRs sequenced per sample and expressed as counts per million. TRAV1-2 paired with TRAJ12, TRAJ20 or TRAJ33 defined MAIT TCRs, while TRAV10 paired with TRAJ18 defined iNKT TCRs. VDJdb, accessed on 1 November 2021, was searched for TCRs annotated for CMV, EBV and SARS-CoV-2, and TCRs annotated for more than one antigen were excluded. Starting from the raw public reads, TCRdb applied fastp trimming at Q25, assembled clones with MiXCR and retained in-frame beta chains. Identical CDR3 proteins give one entry, which carries the most common genes and DNA. These V and J calls rely on TCRdb rather than the paper's analysis. This sample lists around 71,000 distinct CDR3 sequences; roughly 15% were detected once. Of the sample, 3% to 5% is held by the ten largest clones.

A case-control design nested within a healthcare worker cohort in London, UK, was used, with weekly nasopharyngeal swab PCR tests and blood sampling performed. Between 23 and 31 March 2020, the week of the UK lockdown, healthcare workers were enrolled and then followed up weekly for as long as 16 weeks. At least ten counts were recorded for this clonotype. Its antigen is still unknown. The input lacks base qualities; no much larger clone sits a single base away. The chain was built from TRBV6-6 and TRBJ2-1, with 9 middle bases fitting TRBD2. The receptor was derived from an adult who was a healthcare worker with PCR-confirmed SARS-CoV-2 infection or an uninfected control (not recorded which). The starting material was whole blood, obtained at baseline. The CDR3 corresponds to CASSYQGSGGYNEQFF. In nucleotides, the sequence is TGTGCCAGCAGTTACCAGGGCAGCGGGGGGTACAATGAGCAGTTCTTC.